The 15 T cell receptor beta chains below all came from one sample that was sequenced in a study of lymphopenia after photon versus proton radiotherapy. Assay: immunoSEQ multiplex PCR; the TCRdb copy retains only in-frame clones and omits some. The table lists tens of thousands of clones, around 86% of them singletons. Sequences were derived from peripheral blood, sampled from a patient treated with photon-based radiotherapy. The receptors shown here come from a man aged 40-49 years with gastric cancer.

This clone has more than one count but fewer than ten. V usage is TRBV4-1 and J usage is TRBJ2-2; no definite D call. Trimming stripped 0 bases from V and 6 bases from J, with 11 bases between. Germline V gene data show CDR1 as MGHRA and CDR2 as YSYEKL. CDR3 length: 15 residues. CDR3 nucleotide sequence: TGCGCCAGCAGCCAAGAATCCCAGGTCCCCGGGGAGCTGTTTTTT. Its translation is CASSQESQVPGELFF.

The genes are TRBV7-9 and TRBJ2-3; a possible D gene is TRBD2 (6 bases). Deletions cut 5 bases from V and 0 bases from J, with 12 bases between. Germline V lookup: CDR1 SEHNR, CDR2 FQNEAQ (reference sequence). This CDR3 has 15 residues. The CDR3 loop reads CASSGSGASTDTQYF. CDR3 coding DNA: TGTGCCAGCAGCGGTAGCGGTGCTAGCACAGATACGCAGTATTTT.

The chain couples TRBV10-3 to TRBJ2-7, with 10 positions matching TRBD1. Germline trimming cut 5 bases from V and 0 bases from J; bases unmatched to any gene: 10. CDR1 and CDR2 from the germline V gene are ENHRY and SYGVKD. There are 17 residues in the CDR3. In DNA, the CDR3 is TGTGCCATCAGTTCGACCGGGACAGGGGCTCTCTCCTACGAGCAGTACTTC. It yields the protein CAISSTGTGALSYEQYF.

This chain connects TRBV5-1 to TRBJ1-4; D is undetermined. Trimming shortened V by 1 base and J by 3 bases, and 10 bases separated the two germline ends. This CDR3 region has 15 residues. Germline CDR1 SGHRS, CDR2 YFSETQ. CDR3 DNA: TGCGCCAGCAGCTTGTTGTCGGATTCTAATGAAAAACTGTTTTTT. Translating gives CASSLLSDSNEKLFF.

The gene calls are TRBV6-6 and TRBJ1-1; D is possibly TRBD1 (5 bases). Germline V gene lookup returns CDR1 MNHNY and CDR2 SVGAGI (reference sequence). This CDR3 is built from 16 residues. The V end lost 8 bases, the J end lost 0 bases, and 19 bases lay between the germline ends. The CDR3 protein is CASAIRGLRMNTEAFF. For the CDR3, the DNA is TGTGCCAGCGCGATTCGGGGGTTGAGGATGAACACTGAAGCTTTCTTT.

The CDR3 is CASSQEGGGKLFF. The CDR3 DNA reads TGCGCCAGCAGCCAAGAGGGCGGTGGAAAACTGTTTTTT. This chain uses TRBV4-3 with TRBJ1-4; D uncertain. In germline, CDR1 is LGHNA, CDR2 YSLEER. The V gene lost 0 bases and the J gene lost 10 bases, with 9 bases spanning the gap. The CDR3 spans 13 residues.

The chain recombines TRBV9 with TRBJ2-3; 12 bases align to TRBD2. This CDR3 has 16 residues. The V gene's germline CDR1 is SGDLS and CDR2 YYNGEE. Trimming cost V 3 bases and J 1 base; bases outside gene matches: 3. The CDR3 is CASSGRLAGGTDTQYF. Written as DNA, the CDR3 is TGTGCCAGCAGCGGTCGACTAGCGGGAGGCACAGATACGCAGTATTTT.

This rearrangement joins TRBV11-2 to TRBJ2-5; D perhaps matches TRBD1 (6 bases). From germline, CDR1 is SGHAT and CDR2 FQNNGV. The CDR3 has 17 residues. V was clipped by 1 base and J by 2 bases, with 17 bases between them. CDR3 in amino acids: CASSLAPGRGGQETQYF. CDR3 nucleotide sequence: TGTGCCAGCAGCTTAGCCCCGGGCAGGGGTGGTCAAGAGACCCAGTACTTC.

V gene TRBV19 combines with J gene TRBJ1-5; 7 bases align to TRBD1. The CDR3 is 16 residues long. V lost 5 bases, J lost 6 bases, and 13 bases stayed unmatched. The germline gives CDR1 LNHDA, CDR2 SQIVND (reference sequence). The CDR3 DNA is TGTGCCAGTAGTTCAAGGACAGGTGGTACCGGTCAGCCCCAGCATTTT. Protein: CASSSRTGGTGQPQHF.

This clone occurred once. The chain combines TRBV2 with TRBJ2-2; 7 bases map to TRBD1. Germline-derived CDR1 and CDR2 are SNHLY and FYNNEI. V lost 8 bases, J lost 7 bases, and 7 bases stayed unmatched. The CDR3 contains 13 residues. The CDR3 spells CASLGQYDGELFF. The DNA for the CDR3 is TGTGCCAGCCTGGGACAGTACGACGGGGAGCTGTTTTTT.

The rearrangement links TRBV11-2 to TRBJ1-1; D may be TRBD1 (5 bases). Germline V gene data show CDR1 as SGHAT and CDR2 as FQNNGV. V was pared by 5 bases and J by 1 base, with 14 bases between. The CDR3 contains 15 residues. Here the CDR3 reads CASSIAWGGNTEAFF. DNA of the CDR3: TGTGCCAGCAGCATTGCCTGGGGGGGGAACACTGAAGCTTTCTTT.

In DNA, the CDR3 is TGTGCCAGCTCACCCCGACAGTCAGAAAATCAGCCCCAGCATTTT. Amino acid sequence: CASSPRQSENQPQHF. The gene calls are TRBV18 and TRBJ1-5, with D tentatively TRBD1 (5 bases). The germline V and J ends were trimmed by 3 bases and 4 bases, with 13 bases remaining between them. The CDR3 contains 15 residues. CDR1 is KGHSH, CDR2 LQKENI, per germline.

This clone was seen only once. This chain uses TRBV7-3 with TRBJ1-1, with D possibly matching TRBD1 (6 bases). The length of the CDR3 is 12 residues. Germline V lookup: CDR1 SGHTA, CDR2 FQGTGA. The V gene lost 1 base and the J gene lost 8 bases, with 8 bases spanning the gap. The DNA of the CDR3 is TGTGCCAGCAGCTTAAACGACAGGGAAGCTTTCTTT. Translation: CASSLNDREAFF.

The genes are TRBV6-1 and TRBJ2-7; 11 bases match TRBD1. Germline V gene lookup returns CDR1 MNHNS and CDR2 SASEGT. CDR3 length: 16 residues. V gave up 2 bases and J gave up 1 base; unmatched junction bases: 4. CDR3 sequence reads: CASSERGQGGSYEQYF. As DNA, the CDR3 is TGTGCCAGCAGTGAAAGGGGACAGGGGGGTTCCTACGAGCAGTACTTC.

The chain combines TRBV9 with TRBJ2-7; D unresolved. The CDR3 is 13 amino acids. Trimming shortened V by 4 bases and J by 6 bases, and 14 bases separated the two germline ends. Germline V gene lookup returns CDR1 SGDLS and CDR2 YYNGEE. CDR3 sequence (DNA): TGTGCCAGCAGCCCCAGGACCCGCGGCGAGCAGTACTTC. The encoded protein is CASSPRTRGEQYF.